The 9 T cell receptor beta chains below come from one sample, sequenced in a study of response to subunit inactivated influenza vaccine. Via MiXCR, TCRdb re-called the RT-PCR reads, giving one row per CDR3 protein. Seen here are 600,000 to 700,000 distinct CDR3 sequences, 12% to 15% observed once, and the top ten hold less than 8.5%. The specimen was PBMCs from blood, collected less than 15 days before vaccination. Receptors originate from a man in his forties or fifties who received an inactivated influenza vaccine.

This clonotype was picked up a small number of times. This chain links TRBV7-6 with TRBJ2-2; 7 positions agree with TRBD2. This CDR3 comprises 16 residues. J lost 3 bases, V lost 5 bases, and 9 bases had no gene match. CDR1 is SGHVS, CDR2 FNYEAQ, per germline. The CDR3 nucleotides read TGTGCCAGCAGCACGGGACTGGGGGGGTACACCGGGGAGCTGTTTTTT. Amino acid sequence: CASSTGLGGYTGELFF. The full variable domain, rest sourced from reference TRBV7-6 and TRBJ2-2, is GAGVSQSPRYKVTKRGQDVALRCDPISGHVSLYWYRQALGQGPEFLTYFNYEAQQDKSGLPNDRFSAERPEGSISTLTIQRTEQRDSAMYRCASSTGLGGYTGELFFGEGSRLTVL.

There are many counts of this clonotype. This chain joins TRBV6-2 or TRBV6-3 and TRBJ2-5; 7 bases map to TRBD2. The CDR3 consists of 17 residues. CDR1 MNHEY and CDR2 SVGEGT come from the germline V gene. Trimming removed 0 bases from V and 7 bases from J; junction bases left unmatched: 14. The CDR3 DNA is TGTGCCAGCAGTTACTCGAGTCGGGAGGCCTCGTACGGGACCCAGTACTTC. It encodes CASSYSSREASYGTQYF.

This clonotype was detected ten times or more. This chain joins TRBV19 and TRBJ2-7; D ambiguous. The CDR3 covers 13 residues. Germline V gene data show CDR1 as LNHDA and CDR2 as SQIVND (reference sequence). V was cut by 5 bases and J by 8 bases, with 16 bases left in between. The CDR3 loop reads CASSGTYGFQQYF. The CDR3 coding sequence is TGTGCCAGTAGTGGCACGTATGGTTTCCAGCAGTACTTC.

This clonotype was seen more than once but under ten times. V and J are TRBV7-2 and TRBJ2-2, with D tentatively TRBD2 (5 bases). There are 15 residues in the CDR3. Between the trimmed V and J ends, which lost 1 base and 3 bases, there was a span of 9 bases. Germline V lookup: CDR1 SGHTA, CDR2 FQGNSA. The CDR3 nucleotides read TGTGCCAGCAGCTTAGGAGGGTCTTACACCGGGGAGCTGTTTTTT. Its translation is CASSLGGSYTGELFF.

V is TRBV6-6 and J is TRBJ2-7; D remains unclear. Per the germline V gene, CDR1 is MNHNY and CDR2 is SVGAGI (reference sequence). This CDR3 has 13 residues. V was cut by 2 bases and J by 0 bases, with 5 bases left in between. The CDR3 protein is CASSYAASYEQYF. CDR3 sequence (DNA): TGTGCCAGCAGTTACGCGGCCTCCTACGAGCAGTACTTC.

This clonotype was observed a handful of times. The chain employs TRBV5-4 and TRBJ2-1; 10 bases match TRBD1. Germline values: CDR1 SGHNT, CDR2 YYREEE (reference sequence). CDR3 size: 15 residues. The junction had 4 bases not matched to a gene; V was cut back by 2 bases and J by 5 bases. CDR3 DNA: TGTGCCAGCAGCTTTGGGGGACAGGGGAACAATGAGCAGTTCTTC. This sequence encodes CASSFGGQGNNEQFF.

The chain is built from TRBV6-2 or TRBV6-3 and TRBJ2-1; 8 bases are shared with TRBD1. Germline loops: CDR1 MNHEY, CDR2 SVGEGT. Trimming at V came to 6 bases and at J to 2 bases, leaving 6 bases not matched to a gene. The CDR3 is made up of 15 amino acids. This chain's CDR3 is CASSRTGSPYNEQFF. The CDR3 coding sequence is TGTGCCAGCAGCAGGACAGGGAGCCCCTACAATGAGCAGTTCTTC.

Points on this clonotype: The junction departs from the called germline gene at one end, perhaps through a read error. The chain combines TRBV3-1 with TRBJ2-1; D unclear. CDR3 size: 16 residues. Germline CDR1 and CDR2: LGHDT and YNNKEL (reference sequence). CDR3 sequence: CASSQERLRSDNEQFF. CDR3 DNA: TGTGCCAGCAGCCAAGAACGCCTCCGCTCCGACAATGAGCAGTTCTTC.

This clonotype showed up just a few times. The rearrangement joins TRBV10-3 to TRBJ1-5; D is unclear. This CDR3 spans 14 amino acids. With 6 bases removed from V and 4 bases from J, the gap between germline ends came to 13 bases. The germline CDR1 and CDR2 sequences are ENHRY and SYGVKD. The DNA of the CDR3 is TGTGCCATCAGCCCCGGCACAGATAATCAGCCCCAGCATTTT. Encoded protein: CAISPGTDNQPQHF.